This passage covers 7 T cell receptor beta chains from one sample sequenced in a study of Graves' ophthalmopathy and Graves' hyperthyroidism. Transcripts of RNA were the source for amplifying TCR beta CDR3 regions. HTBI primers primed a first-round RT-PCR, and a second-round multiplex PCR followed. TCRdb redid the calling of the multiplex PCR reads with MiXCR, one entry per CDR3 protein. The data contain 340,000 or so distinct CDR3 sequences, roughly 15% of them singletons. The sequencing sample was made of peripheral blood. The receptors were gathered from an adult man with Graves' ophthalmopathy.

This sequence joins TRBV12-3 or TRBV12-4 and TRBJ2-5; 8 bases are a match to TRBD1. The CDR3 sequence is 11 residues long. J lost 10 bases, V lost 3 bases, and 1 base had no gene match. The CDR3 coding sequence is TGTGCCAGCAGTTTTGGACAGGGCCAGTACTTC. Residues: CASSFGQGQYF.

This clonotype was recorded a few times. A single base separates this from a much larger clone, so it may be a read error. The chain carries TRBV7-9 and TRBJ1-1; D is perhaps TRBD1 (6 bases). This CDR3 has 14 residues. The V gene's germline CDR1 is SEHNR and CDR2 FQNEAQ (reference sequence). The CDR3 DNA is TGTGCCAGCGGCTTATTAGTAGGGGGCACTGAAGCTTTCTTT. Its protein product is CASGLLVGGTEAFF.

At least ten counts were recorded for this clonotype. The V call is TRBV12-3 or TRBV12-4, the J call TRBJ1-6; the D gene is possibly TRBD1 (5 bases). The CDR3 sequence is 12 residues long. The V end lost 8 bases, the J end lost 5 bases, and 7 bases lay between the germline ends. CDR3 protein: CASRQNNSPLHF. In DNA, the CDR3 is TGTGCCAGCCGACAGAATAATTCACCCCTCCACTTT.

The rearrangement joins TRBV6-2 or TRBV6-3 to TRBJ2-2, with 9 nucleotides matching TRBD2. Germline CDR1 reads MNHEY; CDR2 reads SVGEGT. After removal of 8 bases from V and 2 bases from J, the junction contained 12 bases not matched to a gene. The length of the CDR3 is 17 residues. The CDR3: CASRVTLAGSNTGELFF. Written as DNA, the CDR3 is TGTGCCAGCCGGGTCACCCTAGCGGGAAGTAACACCGGGGAGCTGTTTTTT.

The table lists this clonotype with many counts. V and J are TRBV12-3 or TRBV12-4 and TRBJ2-7, with TRBD1 identical over 8 bases. The CDR3 is 15 residues long. After removal of 3 bases from V and 3 bases from J, the junction contained 7 bases not matched to a gene. The CDR3 DNA follows: TGTGCCAGCAGTTTTCTTGTACAGGGGGTCTACGAGCAGTACTTC. Translating gives CASSFLVQGVYEQYF.

This clonotype has at least ten counts. The genes are TRBV9 and TRBJ2-7, with 7 positions matching TRBD1. CDR1 is SGDLS and CDR2 is YYNGEE in the germline V gene. Trimming at V came to 4 bases and at J to 2 bases, leaving 12 bases not matched to a gene. The CDR3 has 16 amino acids. CDR3 protein: CASSPWTGHYPYEQYF. As DNA, the CDR3 is TGTGCCAGCAGCCCGTGGACAGGACATTATCCCTACGAGCAGTACTTC.

Ten or more counts support this clonotype. The V gene is TRBV28, the J gene TRBJ2-5, with 7 bases lining up with TRBD2. V gave up 8 bases and J gave up 2 bases; unmatched junction bases: 2. Germline-derived CDR1 and CDR2 are MDHEN and SYDVKM. This CDR3 contains 12 residues. CDR3 nucleotides: TGTGCCAGCGGGGGGGTTCAAGAGACCCAGTACTTC. As protein: CASGGVQETQYF.